This is a list of T cell receptor beta chains from one sample in a study of cytomegalovirus exposure and HLA in healthy donors. TCRdb keeps only in-frame clones here, not all; method: immunoSEQ multiplex PCR. The repertoire consists of some 150,000 clones, with approximately 80% occurring once and the leading ten covering more than 3.5%. What was sequenced was PBMCs. Receptor source: a man aged 35-49 years in good health and CMV-seronegative. Each CDR3 is given with its conserved first and last residue. The order of the fields is V gene, J gene, CDR3 protein.

>TRBV7-2|TRBJ2-2
CASSPHYDRVGTGELFF
>TRBV7-8|TRBJ2-1
CASSFDSSYNEQFF
>TRBV14|TRBJ2-6
CASSLGGSGANVLTF
>TRBV11-2|TRBJ1-3
CASSLAGQGGNTIYF
>TRBV5-6|TRBJ1-2
CASSSGYYGYTF
>TRBV7-6|TRBJ1-1
CASSASGGGEAFF
>TRBV11-3|TRBJ2-5
CASSPLTGGPQETQYF
>TRBV6-5|-
CASSYSIIAYEQYF
>TRBV5-6|TRBJ2-4
CASSSSDDLAKNIQYF
>TRBV19|TRBJ2-3
CASNRGSTDTQYF
>TRBV18|TRBJ2-5
CASSPQKELAGRQETQYF
>TRBV5-6|TRBJ1-4
CASSFRTANEKLFF
>TRBV19|TRBJ2-3
CASSFGLTDTQYF
>TRBV6-5|TRBJ1-1
CASSNSGTSNTEAFF
>TRBV6-5|TRBJ1-5
CASSAGLYSNQPQHF
>TRBV5-4|TRBJ1-2
CASSLRREYGYTF
>TRBV27|TRBJ2-1
CASRFNRGGLYNEQFF
>TRBV10-3|TRBJ1-5
CAISESGGQPQHF
>TRBV7-6|TRBJ2-1
CASSPGLGRANDEQFF
>TRBV11-2|TRBJ1-1
CASSLRGIPKAFF
>TRBV5-1|TRBJ2-7
CASSRGLAGVSYEQYF
>TRBV7-9|TRBJ2-3
CASSGRLAGGTDTQYF
>TRBV2|TRBJ1-5
CASSAGQGYQPQHF
>TRBV7-2|TRBJ1-2
CASSLSTGIGYTF
>TRBV30|TRBJ2-5
CAWSLTSGETQYF
>TRBV5-1|TRBJ2-7
CASSSGGGGAIYEQCF
>TRBV6-5|TRBJ2-3
CASSFGGGHTDTQYF
>TRBV7-9|TRBJ2-1
CASSPGLAGGIDEQFF
>TRBV25-1|TRBJ2-2
CASSDYGRGRNTGELFF
>TRBV4-1|TRBJ2-5
CASSRAGRQETQYF
>TRBV2|TRBJ1-3
CASRPGQGFGNTIYF
>TRBV2|TRBJ2-7
CASSEMAGIEQYF
>TRBV6-6|TRBJ2-5
CASSYSTAEETQYF
>TRBV30|TRBJ1-5
CACRRGSNQPQHF
>TRBV30|TRBJ1-1
CAWTRRMNTEAFF
>TRBV7-2|TRBJ2-1
CASSDRRVGQGEQFF
>TRBV5-4|TRBJ1-1
CASSTRQNMNTEAFF
>TRBV30|TRBJ2-1
CAWTMSLAAIGSEQFF
>TRBV27|TRBJ2-2
CASSLSGGGATRTGELFF
>TRBV7-6|TRBJ2-1
CASARTSGGNEQFF
>TRBV4-3|TRBJ2-3
CASSQRDSRTDTQYF
>TRBV2|TRBJ1-1
CASSARQGGTEAFF
>TRBV28|TRBJ1-6
CASSLTGTNSPLHF
>TRBV30|TRBJ2-3
CAWSAGTSGGADTQYF
>TRBV19|TRBJ2-1
CASSIPSGGAGNEQFF
>TRBV19|TRBJ1-4
CATATDSQAPRLFF
>TRBV5-4|TRBJ1-1
CASSFPGTGPDTEAFF